This T cell receptor beta chain comes out of a study of blood T cell repertoires in COVID-19 (dated by TCRdb to 2020 to 2021). For context, the study as a whole: The collaborator samples originated in the United States, Italy and Spain and spanned the acute and convalescent phases of COVID-19. HLA class I and class II types, where available, came from metadata supplied by the sample provider rather than from assay-based typing. The prospective study material was composed of cDNA or gDNA derived from T cells, B-cell-depleted T cells, or PBMCs. The samples were drawn from two sources: the first 160 participants of the ongoing ImmuneRACE study, and fewer than 1,500 subjects contributed by 6 global collaborators. Subjects who had been exposed to COVID-19, were actively infected with it, or had recovered from it provided the deeply sampled blood TCRbeta repertoires that made up the dataset. Nearly every sample came with metadata listing a de-identified subject ID, COVID-19 status, age in years and sex. The repertoires were made available in a free public database intended to serve as a resource for research on the immune response to SARS-CoV-2. The paper as a whole reports these results and caveats: The quantity of clinical and demographic metadata differed by source and by participant and was supplied without curation.

One collaborating source in Seattle enrolled patients while the patients were actively infected and followed the patients over time throughout the course of disease. Collaborating institutions collected whole blood in K2EDTA tubes following their own protocols. Collaborator samples were shipped for TCRbeta analysis as frozen whole blood, isolated PBMCs, or DNA extracted from either sample type. Turning to this clone: Its antigen target is currently unknown. It has no much larger one-base neighbor in the sample; base qualities were not kept.

The germline V gene (reference sequence) gives CDR1 as SEHNR and CDR2 as FQNEAQ. V is clipped by 5 bases and J by 3 bases, and the sequence between their germline boundaries is 14 bases long. The CDR3 spans 14 residues, from the cysteine through the phenylalanine. CDR3 DNA only is kept here, 42 bases in frame from base 1. The immunoSEQ Assay, a bias-controlled multiplex PCR, was used to amplify TCRbeta CDR3 regions from genomic DNA. The authors' analysis ran thus. Nucleated cell counts per sample were estimated from amplification of reference gene primers within the assay. To quantify the absolute abundance of each unique TCRbeta CDR3 rearrangement, sequence reads were collapsed and filtered. Productive Simpson clonality was computed per sample as the square root of Simpson's diversity index over productive rearrangements. Not all clones reach the TCRdb copy of this immuneACCESS table, which keeps in-frame sequences only. Checked studies attribute under half of the gap to unresolved V genes and leave the rest unexplained. Clonal size and the V and J genes are those of that table, whereas D and trimming came from the DNA. The sample data list tens of thousands of clones, and 81% of these were observed just once. Roughly 3.1% of the sample lies in the top ten.

The source of this sequence is a man aged 65-85 years with COVID-19, enrolled during active disease. The chain employs TRBV7-9 and TRBJ2-7; a tentative D call is TRBD2 (6 bases match). Sequenced material: peripheral blood. The DNA sequence is as follows: TGTGCCAGCAGCCCCGGAGGGGTCAACTACGAGCAGTACTTC. Its protein is CASSPGGVNYEQYF.